Below are 31 T cell receptor beta chains sequenced from a single sample in a study of blood T cell repertoires in COVID-19. Libraries were prepared by immunoSEQ multiplex PCR; TCRdb keeps only in-frame clonotypes and omits some of them. This table holds roughly 170,000 clones, around 85% found once. The specimen was PBMCs or T cells enriched from blood (not recorded which). The receptors come from a woman between 35 and 50 years old with acute COVID-19.

V is TRBV4-2 and J is TRBJ1-2; the D is unclear. V was clipped by 8 bases and J by 4 bases, with 29 bases between them. The CDR3 totals 18 residues. Germline-derived CDR1 and CDR2 are LGHNA and YNFKEQ. CDR3 protein: CASGPSGVSQEGVYGYTF. CDR3 in DNA: TGTGCCAGCGGGCCCAGCGGGGTCTCCCAGGAGGGAGTCTATGGCTACACCTTC.

The genes are TRBV20-1 and TRBJ1-2; 7 bases line up with TRBD1. V lost 3 bases to trimming and J lost 1 base; unmatched junction nucleotides: 2. CDR1 is DFQATT and CDR2 is SNEGSKA in the germline V gene (reference sequence). The CDR3 has 13 residues. CDR3 nucleotides: TGCAGTGCTAGTGGACAGGATAACTATGGCTACACCTTC. This encodes CSASGQDNYGYTF.

This chain connects TRBV7-3 to TRBJ1-1, with D tentatively TRBD1 (6 bases). Trimming removed 5 bases at V and 1 base at J, with 11 bases between. The germline CDR1 and CDR2 sequences are SGHTA and FQGTGA. This CDR3 is 14 amino acids long. The CDR3 region has the DNA TGTGCCAGCAGCGTGGACAGTGGGAACACTGAAGCTTTCTTT. It yields the protein CASSVDSGNTEAFF.

This clone was picked up a small number of times. This rearrangement joins TRBV6-1 to TRBJ1-2, with 7 bases that match TRBD1. Trimming cost V 0 bases and J 2 bases; bases outside gene matches: 3. This CDR3 spans 15 amino acids. Germline values: CDR1 MNHNS, CDR2 SASEGT. CDR3 bases: TGTGCCAGCAGTGAAGCCCCGGGACAGAACTATGGCTACACCTTC. Translation: CASSEAPGQNYGYTF.

This chain links TRBV19 with TRBJ2-3; D is ambiguous. CDR1 LNHDA and CDR2 SQIVND come from the germline V gene (reference sequence). The germline V and J ends were trimmed by 3 bases and 1 base, with 14 bases remaining between them. This CDR3 has 16 residues. The chain's CDR3 is CASSIGLTTGTDTQYF. The CDR3, as DNA: TGTGCCAGTAGTATCGGGTTAACAACCGGCACAGATACGCAGTATTTT.

V usage is TRBV6-5 and J usage is TRBJ2-3, with 7 bases matching TRBD1. The V and J ends lost 5 bases and 1 base, in that order; junction bases with no gene match: 6. The CDR3 extends over 15 amino acids. Germline V gene data show CDR1 as MNHEY and CDR2 as SVGAGI. The CDR3 is CASSLDRVGTDTQYF. Written as DNA, the CDR3 is TGTGCCAGCAGTCTCGACAGGGTGGGCACAGATACGCAGTATTTT.

This clone showed up many times. This chain joins TRBV7-9 and TRBJ1-1; D gene uncertain. The CDR3 consists of 13 residues. The V and J ends lost 9 bases and 4 bases respectively, with 15 bases between them. Germline V gene sequence: CDR1 SEHNR, CDR2 FQNEAQ (reference sequence). CDR3 sequence (DNA): TGTGCCAGTGAGGCTTTTACTCTCACTGAAGCTTTCTTT. This translates into CASEAFTLTEAFF.

The chain joins TRBV29-1 to TRBJ1-1; tentative D call: TRBD1 (5 bases). With 4 bases removed from V and 2 bases from J, the gap between germline ends came to 14 bases. Germline CDR1 and CDR2: SQVTM and ANQGSEA. The CDR3 contains 14 residues. This CDR3 reads CSVADQGSNTEAFF. The CDR3, as DNA: TGCAGCGTTGCCGATCAGGGATCTAACACTGAAGCTTTCTTT. The full variable domain, rest sourced from reference TRBV29-1 and TRBJ1-1, is SAVISQKPSRDICQRGTSLTIQCQVDSQVTMMFWYRQQPGQSLTLIATANQGSEATYESGFVIDKFPISRPNLTFSTLTVSNMSPEDSSIYLCSVADQGSNTEAFFGQGTRLTVV.

This clone has only a few counts. The gene calls are TRBV3-1 (or the pseudogene TRBV3-2) and TRBJ1-2; unclear D gene. The V end was cut by 0 bases, the J end by 8 bases, with 13 bases between. From germline, CDR1 is LGHDT and CDR2 YNNKEL (reference sequence). The CDR3 has 14 residues. The CDR3 DNA reads TGTGCCAGCAGCCAAGACTTGACATTTGGCGGCTACACCTTC. It is translated as CASSQDLTFGGYTF.

The chain joins TRBV7-3 to TRBJ2-2, with D hard to call. The V and J ends lost 2 bases and 2 bases respectively, with 6 bases between them. CDR1 is SGHTA, CDR2 FQGTGA, per germline. The CDR3 length is 14 residues. The CDR3 DNA sequence: TGTGCCAGCAGCTTATTCTACAACACCGGGGAGCTGTTTTTT. Translation: CASSLFYNTGELFF. The full variable domain, completed using reference TRBV7-3 and TRBJ2-2, is GAGVSQTPSNKVTEKGKYVELRCDPISGHTALYWYRQSLGQGPEFLIYFQGTGAADDSGLPNDRFFAVRPEGSVSTLKIQRTERGDSAVYLCASSLFYNTGELFFGEGSRLTVL.

This chain connects TRBV6-1 to TRBJ2-1; 9 bases fit TRBD2. Germline V gene data show CDR1 as MNHNS and CDR2 as SASEGT. V lost 2 bases to trimming and J lost 4 bases; unmatched junction nucleotides: 6. This CDR3 is built from 16 residues. The CDR3 reads CASSERPSGAYNEQFF. Written as DNA, the CDR3 is TGTGCCAGCAGTGAACGGCCTAGCGGGGCATACAATGAGCAGTTCTTC.

The V call is TRBV2, the J call TRBJ2-7; 8 nucleotides agree with TRBD1. CDR3 length equals 15 residues. Looked up from germline, CDR1 is SNHLY and CDR2 is FYNNEI. After removal of 1 base from V and 9 bases from J, the junction contained 11 bases not matched to a gene. The CDR3 sequence: CASSEGVTGAGGQYF. CDR3 nucleotide sequence: TGTGCCAGCAGTGAAGGAGTGACAGGGGCCGGCGGGCAGTACTTC.

The chain combines TRBV18 with TRBJ2-6, with unresolved D. The V and J ends lost 0 bases and 0 bases respectively, with 6 bases between them. Germline CDR1 is KGHSH and CDR2 is LQKENI. The CDR3 is 16 amino acids. The CDR3 coding sequence is TGTGCCAGCTCACCACCGAGCACCTCTGGGGCCAACGTCCTGACTTTC. This codes for CASSPPSTSGANVLTF.

V usage is TRBV7-8 and J usage is TRBJ2-7; no definite D call. CDR3 length: 11 residues. Germline CDR1 SGHVS, CDR2 FQNEAQ. V was pared by 1 base and J by 7 bases, with 5 bases between. The CDR3 protein is CASSLESEQYF. The CDR3 DNA reads TGTGCCAGCAGCTTAGAATCTGAGCAGTACTTC.

This chain joins TRBV5-6 and TRBJ2-1; 9 bases map to TRBD1. The CDR3 runs 15 residues. Germline loops: CDR1 SGHDT, CDR2 YYEEEE. Trimming at V came to 3 bases and at J to 6 bases, leaving 7 bases not matched to a gene. CDR3 sequence: CASSSWTGEGNEQFF. The CDR3 region has the DNA TGTGCCAGCAGCTCATGGACAGGGGAGGGCAATGAGCAGTTCTTC. Full variable domain (rest looked up from reference TRBV5-6 and TRBJ2-1): DAGVTQSPTHLIKTRGQQVTLRCSPKSGHDTVSWYQQALGQGPQFIFQYYEEEERQRGNFPDRFSGHQFPNYSSELNVNALLLGDSALYLCASSSWTGEGNEQFFGPGTRLTVL.

The chain links TRBV29-1 to TRBJ2-1; no definite D call. There are 13 residues in the CDR3. CDR1 is SQVTM and CDR2 is ANQGSEA in the germline V gene. V was pared by 4 bases and J by 5 bases, with 12 bases between. The CDR3 DNA is TGCAGCGTTGGACCGGGTATGAACAATGAGCAGTTCTTC. Amino acids: CSVGPGMNNEQFF.

The gene calls are TRBV3-1 (or the pseudogene TRBV3-2) and TRBJ2-7, with unresolved D. Germline assignment: CDR1 LGHDT and CDR2 YNNKEL (reference sequence). V shed 4 bases and J shed 0 bases, with 10 bases lying between them. This CDR3 comprises 14 residues. In DNA, the CDR3 is TGTGCCAGCAGCCTGGCAGCGAGCTCCTACGAGCAGTACTTC. Translating gives CASSLAASSYEQYF.

The rearrangement joins TRBV13 to TRBJ1-1, with 11 nucleotides matching TRBD1. The trim removed 0 bases at V and 3 bases at J, leaving 12 bases unmatched. The CDR3 runs to 19 residues. Germline CDR1 and CDR2: PRHDT and FYEKMQ (reference sequence). This CDR3 is CASSLGLGQGAQRDTEAFF. Here the CDR3 DNA reads TGTGCCAGCAGCTTAGGCCTCGGACAGGGGGCGCAGAGAGACACTGAAGCTTTCTTT.

This clone was counted a few times. This chain links TRBV7-2 with TRBJ2-3; 13 bases align to TRBD2. CDR1 is SGHTA and CDR2 is FQGNSA in the germline V gene. The CDR3 is 14 amino acids. Germline trimming cut 5 bases from V and 7 bases from J; bases unmatched to any gene: 3. The CDR3 reads CASSQGLAGYTQYF. The DNA of the CDR3 is TGTGCCAGCAGCCAGGGACTAGCGGGATATACGCAGTATTTT.

The rearrangement joins TRBV5-1 to TRBJ1-4, with 8 bases aligning to TRBD1. V dropped 5 bases and J dropped 6; count of bases not matched to a gene: 6. Looked up from germline, CDR1 is SGHRS and CDR2 is YFSETQ. The CDR3 consists of 14 residues. CDR3 residues: CASRRQDRDEKLFF. As DNA, the CDR3 is TGCGCCAGCAGACGTCAGGACAGGGATGAAAAACTGTTTTTT. Full variable domain (outside the CDR3, taken from reference TRBV5-1 and TRBJ1-4): KAGVTQTPRYLIKTRGQQVTLSCSPISGHRSVSWYQQTPGQGLQFLFEYFSETQRNKGNFPGRFSGRQFSNSRSEMNVSTLELGDSALYLCASRRQDRDEKLFFGSGTQLSVL.

CDR3 residues: CASSLGREQFF. CDR3 sequence (DNA): TGTGCCAGCAGTTTGGGCCGTGAGCAGTTCTTC. The chain uses TRBV12-3 or TRBV12-4 and TRBJ2-1; D remains unclear. The CDR3 has 11 residues. V was pared by 3 bases and J by 9 bases, with 6 bases between.

This clone was detected only a few times. The genes are TRBV10-1 and TRBJ1-1, with D tentatively TRBD1 (5 bases). V shed 6 bases and J shed 6 bases, with 23 bases lying between them. This CDR3 spans 16 amino acids. Germline CDR1 is WNHNN and CDR2 is SYGVQD (reference sequence). CDR3 residues: CASSNRGGGGSAEAFF. The CDR3 bases are TGCGCCAGCAGCAACCGAGGAGGCGGGGGTAGTGCTGAAGCTTTCTTT.

This chain links TRBV7-2 with TRBJ2-1; D may be TRBD2 (6 bases). This CDR3 is built from 14 residues. V lost 5 bases and J 1 base, leaving 9 bases between the germline ends. Per germline, CDR1 SGHTA and CDR2 FQGNSA. CDR3 in DNA: TGTGCCAGCAGCCCGGGACTTTCCTACAATGAGCAGTTCTTC. Its translation: CASSPGLSYNEQFF.

This sequence joins TRBV12-3 or TRBV12-4 and TRBJ1-2, with 7 bases that match TRBD1. The V and J ends lost 2 bases and 4 bases, in that order; junction bases with no gene match: 1. The length of the CDR3 is 13 residues. The CDR3 DNA reads as TGTGCCAGCAGTTTACGACAGGGCTATGGCTACACCTTC. It is translated as CASSLRQGYGYTF.

This chain joins TRBV9 and TRBJ2-1; 8 bases agree with TRBD2. The germline V gene encodes CDR1 SGDLS and CDR2 YYNGEE. V trimming: 3 bases; J trimming: 2 bases; junction bases outside the gene matches: 7. This CDR3 region has 16 residues. This chain's CDR3 is CASSAGGSGTYNEQFF. The CDR3 bases are TGTGCCAGCAGCGCGGGGGGGAGCGGGACCTACAATGAGCAGTTCTTC. Drawing the rest from reference TRBV9 and TRBJ2-1, the complete variable domain is DSGVTQTPKHLITATGQRVTLRCSPRSGDLSVYWYQQSLDQGLQFLIQYYNGEERAKGNILERFSAQQFPDLHSELNLSSLELGDSALYFCASSAGGSGTYNEQFFGPGTRLTVL.

The J gene is TRBJ1-2, the V gene TRBV30, with 9 positions matching TRBD1. The CDR3 spans 16 residues. Trimming cost V 0 bases and J 4 bases; bases outside gene matches: 9. Per the germline V gene, CDR1 is GTSNPN and CDR2 is SVGIG (reference sequence). As DNA, the CDR3 is TGTGCCTGGAGTGTACGGGGACAGGGCGTTAGCTATGGCTACACCTTC. It codes for CAWSVRGQGVSYGYTF.

The chain couples TRBV27 to TRBJ2-5, with D unclear. Between the trimmed V and J ends, which lost 2 bases and 5 bases, there was a span of 12 bases. The CDR3 is 14 residues long. Germline V gene data show CDR1 as MNHEY and CDR2 as SMNVEV (reference sequence). CDR3 sequence: CASSLGRLPETQYF. In nucleotides, the CDR3 is TGTGCCAGCAGTTTAGGGCGTCTTCCGGAGACCCAGTACTTC.

The rearrangement joins TRBV6-5 to TRBJ2-1, with 7 bases aligning to TRBD1. Germline-derived CDR1 and CDR2 are MNHEY and SVGAGI. This CDR3 comprises 14 residues. Losses at the gene ends were 0 bases for V and 6 bases for J; bases not matched to a gene: 2. The CDR3 region has the DNA TGTGCCAGCAGTTACTCGGGACAGATCAATGAGCAGTTCTTC. Amino acids: CASSYSGQINEQFF.

The chain carries TRBV5-3 and TRBJ2-7, with 7 bases lining up with TRBD1. TRBV5-3 is known as an ORF, though its function is uncertain. J was trimmed by 2 bases and V by 5 bases; bases with no gene match: 13. The CDR3 runs to 16 residues. CDR3 region: CARSFGPGQSTYEQYF. DNA for the CDR3: TGTGCCAGAAGTTTCGGACCGGGACAGAGCACCTACGAGCAGTACTTC.

The J gene is TRBJ2-5, the V gene TRBV6-2 or TRBV6-3, with D possibly matching TRBD2 (6 bases). Looked up from germline, CDR1 is MNHEY and CDR2 is SVGEGT. CDR3 length equals 14 residues. V lost 0 bases, J lost 4 bases, and 9 bases lay in between. The CDR3 sequence: CASSYSAGTETQYF. In DNA form, the CDR3 reads TGTGCCAGCAGTTACTCGGCGGGAACAGAGACCCAGTACTTC.

The V call is TRBV29-1, the J call TRBJ1-1; no firm D call. Trimming left V 4 bases short and J 2 bases short, with 11 bases between. Germline V gene lookup returns CDR1 SQVTM and CDR2 ANQGSEA. CDR3 length: 13 residues. The CDR3 coding sequence is TGCAGCGTTGTTCGGGGAATAAACACTGAAGCTTTCTTT. This gives the protein CSVVRGINTEAFF.